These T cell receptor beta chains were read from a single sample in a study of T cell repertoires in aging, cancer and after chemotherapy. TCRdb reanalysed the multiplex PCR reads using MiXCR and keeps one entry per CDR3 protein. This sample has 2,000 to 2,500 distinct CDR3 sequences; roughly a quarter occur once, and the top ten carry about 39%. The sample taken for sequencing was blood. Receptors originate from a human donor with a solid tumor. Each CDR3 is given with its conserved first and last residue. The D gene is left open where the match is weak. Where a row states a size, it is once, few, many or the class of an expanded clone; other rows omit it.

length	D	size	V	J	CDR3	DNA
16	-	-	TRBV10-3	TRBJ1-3	CAISATDTRSGNTIYF	TGTGCCATCAGTGCCACGGACACCCGCTCTGGAAACACCATATATTTT
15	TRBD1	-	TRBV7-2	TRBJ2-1	CASTTAGTGVYEQLF	TGTGCCAGCACTACCGCCGGGACAGGGGTCTATGAGCAGTTGTTC
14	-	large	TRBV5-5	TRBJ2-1	CASTRDSSYNEQFF	TGTGCCAGCACCAGAGATAGCTCCTACAATGAGCAGTTCTTC
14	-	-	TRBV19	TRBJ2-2	CASSVARGTGEMFF	-
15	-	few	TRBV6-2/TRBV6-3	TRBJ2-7	CASSYSSYSSYEQYF	TGTGCCAGCAGTTACTCGAGTTACAGCTCCTACGAGCAGTACTTC
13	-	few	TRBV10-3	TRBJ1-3	CATLVSSGNTIYF	TGTGCCACCCTCGTGAGCTCTGGAAACACCATATATTTT
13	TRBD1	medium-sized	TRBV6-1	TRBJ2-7	CASSRQGGAVQYF	TGTGCCAGCAGCAGACAGGGGGGAGCGGTGCAGTACTTC
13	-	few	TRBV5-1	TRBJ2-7	CASSLDMVGEQYF	TGCGCCAGCAGCTTGGATATGGTGGGCGAGCAGTACTTC
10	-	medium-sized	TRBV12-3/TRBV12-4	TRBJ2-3	CASSSDTQYF	TGTGCCAGCAGCTCTGATACGCAGTATTTT
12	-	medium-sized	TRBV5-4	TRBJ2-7	CASSSALDEQYF	TGTGCCAGCAGCTCCGCACTCGACGAGCAGTACTTC
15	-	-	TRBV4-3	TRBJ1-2	CASSQDSGQRYGYTF	TGCGCCAGCAGCCAAGATAGCGGGCAGCGCTATGGCTACACCTTC
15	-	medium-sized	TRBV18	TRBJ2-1	CASSPSGGGRNEQFF	TGTGCCAGCTCACCGTCAGGGGGCGGGAGGAATGAGCAGTTCTTC
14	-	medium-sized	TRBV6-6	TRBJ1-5	CASSRAGPNQPQHF	TGTGCCAGCAGTCGGGCGGGTCCCAATCAGCCCCAGCATTTT
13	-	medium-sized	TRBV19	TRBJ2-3	CASSNKRQDTQYF	TGTGCCAGTAGTAACAAAAGACAAGATACGCAGTATTTT
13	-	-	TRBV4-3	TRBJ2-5	CASSQVGESAQYF	TGCGCCAGCAGCCAAGTGGGAGAGTCTGCCCAGTACTTC
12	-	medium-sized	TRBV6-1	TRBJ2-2	CASSEIVGELFF	TGTGCCAGCAGTGAAATCGTCGGGGAGCTGTTTTTT
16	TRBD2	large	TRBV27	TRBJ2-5	CASSSGLAGGQETQYF	TGTGCCAGCAGTTCGGGACTAGCGGGGGGCCAAGAGACCCAGTACTTC
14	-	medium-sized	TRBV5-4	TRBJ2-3	CASSLAGFTDTQYF	TGTGCCAGCAGCTTGGCGGGATTCACAGATACGCAGTATTTT
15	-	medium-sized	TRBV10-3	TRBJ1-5	CAISELGQGQQPQHF	TGTGCCATCAGTGAGTTGGGGCAGGGACAACAGCCCCAGCATTTT
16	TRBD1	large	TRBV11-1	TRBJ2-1	CASSSGRGQGYNEQFF	TGTGCCAGCAGCTCCGGTAGGGGACAGGGGTACAATGAGCAGTTCTTC
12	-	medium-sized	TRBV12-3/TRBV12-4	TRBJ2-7	CASGVTSYEQYF	TGTGCCAGCGGGGTTACCTCCTACGAGCAGTACTTC
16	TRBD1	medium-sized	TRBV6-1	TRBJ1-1	CASSPPSGGANTEAFF	TGTGCCAGCAGTCCTCCCTCAGGGGGCGCGAACACTGAAGCTTTCTTT
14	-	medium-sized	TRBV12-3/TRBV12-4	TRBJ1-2	CASSPQTGSYGYTF	TGTGCCAGCAGTCCCCAAACAGGGAGCTATGGCTACACCTTC
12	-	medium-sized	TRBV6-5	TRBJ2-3	CASISDWDTQYF	TGTGCCAGCATTTCGGACTGGGATACGCAGTATTTT
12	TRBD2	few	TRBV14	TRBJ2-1	CASSWEGYEQFF	TGTGCCAGCAGCTGGGAGGGGTATGAGCAGTTCTTC
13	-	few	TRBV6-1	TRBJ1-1	CASSLGRGLEAFF	TGTGCCAGCAGTCTTGGGCGAGGACTTGAAGCTTTCTTT
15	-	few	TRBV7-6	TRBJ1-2	CASSPRADSNYGYTF	TGTGCCAGCAGCCCCAGGGCGGATTCTAACTATGGCTACACCTTC
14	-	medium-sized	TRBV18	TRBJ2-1	CASSPLERGGEQFF	TGTGCCAGCTCGCCACTGGAGAGGGGGGGGGAGCAGTTCTTC
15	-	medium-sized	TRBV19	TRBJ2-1	CASSIDTSSYNEQFF	TGTGCCAGTAGTATAGATACAAGCTCCTACAATGAGCAGTTCTTC
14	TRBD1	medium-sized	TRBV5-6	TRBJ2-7	CASSLGQGAYEQYF	TGTGCCAGCAGCTTGGGACAGGGGGCCTACGAGCAGTACTTC
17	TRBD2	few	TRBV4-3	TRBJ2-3	CASSQGTSGVRTDTQYF	TGCGCCAGCAGCCAGGGGACTAGCGGGGTCCGCACAGATACGCAGTATTTT
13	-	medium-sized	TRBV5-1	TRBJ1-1	CASRLTLNTEAFF	TGCGCCAGCAGGTTGACCCTTAACACTGAAGCTTTCTTT
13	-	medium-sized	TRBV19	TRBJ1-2	CASSSTPNYGYTF	TGTGCCAGTAGTTCTACACCGAACTATGGCTACACCTTC
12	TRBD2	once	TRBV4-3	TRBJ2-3	CANSGGRDTQYF	TGCGCCAACAGCGGGGGCCGCGATACGCAGTATTTT
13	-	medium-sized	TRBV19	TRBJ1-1	CASTPPGFTEAFF	TGTGCCAGTACCCCCCCAGGTTTCACTGAAGCTTTCTTT
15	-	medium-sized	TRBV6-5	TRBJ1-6	CASSSTQGWNSPLHF	TGTGCCAGCAGTTCTACTCAGGGGTGGAATTCACCCCTCCACTTT
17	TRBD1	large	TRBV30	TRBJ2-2	CAWSGTLTGWNTGELFF	TGTGCCTGGAGTGGGACCTTGACAGGGTGGAATACCGGGGAGCTGTTTTTT
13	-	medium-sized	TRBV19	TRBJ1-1	CASRTDSAAEAFF	TGTGCCAGTAGGACGGACAGCGCCGCTGAAGCTTTCTTT
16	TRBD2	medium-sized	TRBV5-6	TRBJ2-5	CASSLVGLAGEETQYF	TGTGCCAGCAGCCTCGTCGGACTAGCGGGGGAAGAGACCCAGTACTTC
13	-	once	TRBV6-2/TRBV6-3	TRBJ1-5	CAISDRSNQPKHF	TGTGCCATCAGCGACAGGAGCAATCAGCCCAAGCATTTT
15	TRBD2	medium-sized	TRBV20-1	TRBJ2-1	CSALGLAGASNEQFF	TGCAGTGCCCTGGGACTAGCGGGGGCCTCCAATGAGCAGTTCTTC
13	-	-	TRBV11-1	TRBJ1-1	CASSKDRTTEAFF	TGTGCCAGCAGCAAAGACAGGACCACTGAAGCTTTCTTT
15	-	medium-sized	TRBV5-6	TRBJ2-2	CASSLGTRNTGELFF	TGTGCCAGCAGCTTGGGGACAAGGAACACCGGGGAGCTGTTTTTT
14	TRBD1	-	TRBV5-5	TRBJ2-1	CASSQGQGAGEQFF	TGCGCCAGCAGCCAGGGACAGGGGGCTGGTGAGCAGTTCTTC
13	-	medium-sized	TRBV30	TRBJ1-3	CAWSGFSGNTIYF	TGTGCCTGGAGTGGGTTTTCTGGAAACACCATATATTTT
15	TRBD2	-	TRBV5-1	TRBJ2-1	CASSFGGGAYNEQFF	TGCGCCAGCAGCTTCGGGGGGGGGGCATACAATGAGCAGTTCTTC
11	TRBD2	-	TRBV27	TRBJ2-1	CASSSGLAGFF	TGTGCCAGCAGTTCGGGACTAGCGGGGTTCTTC
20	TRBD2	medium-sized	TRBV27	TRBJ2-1	CASSPTSLTSGGYSYNEQFF	TGTGCCAGCAGTCCCACCTCTCTGACTAGCGGGGGCTACTCCTACAATGAGCAGTTCTTC
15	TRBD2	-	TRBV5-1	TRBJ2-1	CASTLGGGAGSEQFF	TGCGCCAGTACTCTCGGCGGGGGGGCCGGTAGTGAGCAGTTCTTC
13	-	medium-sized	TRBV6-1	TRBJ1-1	CASSESPVAEAFF	TGTGCCAGCAGTGAATCCCCAGTCGCTGAAGCTTTCTTT
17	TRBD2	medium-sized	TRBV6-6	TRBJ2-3	CASSYPGLADSTDTQYF	TGTGCCAGCAGTTACCCGGGACTAGCGGATAGCACAGATACGCAGTATTTT
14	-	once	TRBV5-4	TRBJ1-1	CASSFKRMNTEAFF	TGCGCCAGCAGCTTTAAGAGGATGAACACTGAAGCTTTCTTT
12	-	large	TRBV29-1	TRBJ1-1	CSVEGQSTEAFF	TGCAGCGTTGAAGGGCAGTCGACTGAAGCTTTCTTT
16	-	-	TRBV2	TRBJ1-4	CASKSPPDPTNEKLFF	TGTGCCAGCAAATCCCCCCCCGATCCAACTAATGAAAAACTGTTTTTT
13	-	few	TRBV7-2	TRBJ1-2	CASSLSSYGGYTF	TGTGCCAGCAGCTTAAGTTCGTACGGCGGCTACACCTTC
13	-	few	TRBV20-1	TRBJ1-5	CSARGAANQPQHF	TGCAGTGCTAGGGGAGCAGCCAATCAGCCCCAGCATTTT
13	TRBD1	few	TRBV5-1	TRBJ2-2	CASSIRTGGELFF	TGCGCCAGCAGCATCCGGACAGGCGGGGAGCTGTTTTTT